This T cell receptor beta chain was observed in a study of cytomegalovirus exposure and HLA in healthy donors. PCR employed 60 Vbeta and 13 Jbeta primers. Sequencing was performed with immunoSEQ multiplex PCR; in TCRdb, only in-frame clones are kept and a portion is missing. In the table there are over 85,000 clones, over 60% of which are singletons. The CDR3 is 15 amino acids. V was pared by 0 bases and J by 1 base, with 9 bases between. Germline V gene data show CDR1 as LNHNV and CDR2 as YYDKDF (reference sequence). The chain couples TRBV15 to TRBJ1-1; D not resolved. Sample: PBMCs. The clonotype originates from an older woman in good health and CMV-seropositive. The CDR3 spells CATSREASPNTEAFF. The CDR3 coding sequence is TGTGCCACCAGCAGAGAAGCGAGCCCGAACACTGAAGCTTTCTTT.